This T cell receptor (beta chain) was identified in a study of CXCR3-negative and CXCR3-positive naive CD8 T cells. Across the whole study: TRB reads totalled about 140 million, about 1.5 +/- 0.3 million per library. Study-level results: Naive CXCR3-positive and CXCR3-negative cells shared TRBV-TRBJ usage; memory cells diverged. Comparably high diversity marked both naive subsets, whereas memory CD8+ cells had much lower diversity.

For this clonotype: The antigen remains unidentified.

Researchers sorted roughly 310,000 cells of each CD8+ T cell subset in triplicate. The authors prepared UMI-labeled TRB cDNA libraries by 5' RACE. TCRdb reprocessed the 5' RACE reads, with one entry per CDR3 protein and no DNA. The sample has tens of thousands of distinct CDR3 sequences, and its top ten clones hold about 15%. This clonotype was obtained from a human donor in good health. Some clones in this sample may be carry-over from other donors' samples. Material for sequencing was memory CD8+ T cells from blood.

CDR3 sequence reads: CASSSNPTYHEQYF. This chain connects TRBV12-3 or TRBV12-4 to TRBJ2-7. CDR3 size: 14 residues.